Below are 29 T cell receptor beta chains sequenced from a single sample in a study of technical replicates of blood from a handful of donors. TCRdb's copy holds only in-frame clones and misses some; the assay was immunoSEQ multiplex PCR. The sample carries about 70,000 clones, around 96% recorded once. The material sequenced was T cells isolated from PBMCs. All receptors derive from a human donor in good health.

The chain combines TRBV9 with TRBJ1-1, with unresolved D. Trimming left V 4 bases short and J 6 bases short, with 13 bases between. CDR1 is SGDLS and CDR2 is YYNGEE in the germline V gene. This CDR3 region has 13 residues. CDR3 in amino acids: CASSRRSLPEAFF. CDR3 nucleotide sequence: TGTGCCAGCAGCCGTCGGAGTCTACCTGAAGCTTTCTTT.

The chain has TRBV4-1 and TRBJ2-1; the match to TRBD2 covers 14 bases. The germline gives CDR1 MGHRA, CDR2 YSYEKL. J lost 7 bases, V lost 1 base, and 3 bases had no gene match. The CDR3 sequence is 16 residues long. The CDR3 protein is CASSQGGLAGENEQFF. The CDR3 DNA follows: TGCGCCAGCAGCCAAGGGGGACTAGCGGGAGAGAATGAGCAGTTCTTC.

This clone was detected once. The genes are TRBV5-1 and TRBJ1-1; TRBD1 might be the D (6 bases). V dropped 3 bases and J dropped 0 bases, with 15 bases sitting between them. The CDR3 is made up of 16 amino acids. CDR1 is SGHRS and CDR2 is YFSETQ in the germline V gene. The CDR3 sequence: CASSSGGGRLNTEAFF. As DNA, the CDR3 is TGCGCCAGCAGCTCGGGGGGCGGCAGGTTGAACACTGAAGCTTTCTTT.

V is TRBV6-5 and J is TRBJ1-1, with 7 bases matching TRBD1. CDR3 size: 14 residues. Unmatched junction bases numbered 3, after V lost 2 bases and J lost 3 bases. The V gene's germline CDR1 is MNHEY and CDR2 SVGAGI. The CDR3 region has the DNA TGTGCCAGCAGTTACGGAGGGGGCTACACTGAAGCTTTCTTT. This encodes CASSYGGGYTEAFF.

The chain links TRBV2 to TRBJ1-2; D ambiguous. Trimming removed 2 bases from V and 0 bases from J, with 10 bases in between. The CDR3 has 15 amino acids. Germline lookup yields CDR1 SNHLY and CDR2 FYNNEI. DNA of the CDR3: TGTGCCAGCAGTGAATGGCCAGTCTCTAACTATGGCTACACCTTC. Translating it yields CASSEWPVSNYGYTF.

The chain is built from TRBV9 and TRBJ1-1, with TRBD1 matching over 7 bases. The length of the CDR3 is 13 residues. Germline CDR1 is SGDLS and CDR2 is YYNGEE. Trimming removed 4 bases from V and 1 base from J; junction bases left unmatched: 1. The CDR3 nucleotides read TGTGCCAGCAGCCCAGGGGGGAACACTGAAGCTTTCTTT. Translated: CASSPGGNTEAFF.

This clone was counted a single time. The chain has TRBV9 and TRBJ2-2; TRBD1 matches at 8 bases. Per germline, CDR1 SGDLS and CDR2 YYNGEE. The CDR3 loop spans 16 amino acids. V lost 3 bases, J lost 8 bases, and 12 bases stayed unmatched. The CDR3 protein is CASSGGDRTLEGELFF. As DNA, the CDR3 is TGTGCCAGCAGCGGGGGGGACAGGACCTTGGAGGGGGAGCTGTTTTTT.

V gene TRBV20-1 combines with J gene TRBJ1-5; D unclear. V gave up 6 bases and J gave up 4 bases, with 4 bases separating them. The CDR3 spans 10 residues. Germline CDR1 reads DFQATT; CDR2 reads SNEGSKA (reference sequence). The CDR3 DNA follows: TGCAGTGCCAGTAATCAGCCCCAGCATTTT. Translating gives CSASNQPQHF.

The chain couples TRBV5-1 to TRBJ2-1; 8 bases line up with TRBD2. V was clipped by 0 bases and J by 10 bases; unmatched bases: 12. CDR3 size: 16 residues. In germline, CDR1 is SGHRS, CDR2 YFSETQ. Here the CDR3 reads CASSLDAAGGFDEQFF. The CDR3 DNA reads TGCGCCAGCAGCTTGGATGCGGCGGGAGGATTCGACGAGCAGTTCTTC.

V gene TRBV9 combines with J gene TRBJ2-7; D possibly corresponds to TRBD2 (6 bases). This CDR3 is 15 amino acids long. Deletions cut 0 bases from V and 2 bases from J, with 12 bases between. Germline V gives CDR1 SGDLS, CDR2 YYNGEE. The CDR3 nucleotides are TGTGCCAGCAGCGTAGGGGGGGATGGAGCCTACGAGCAGTACTTC. Protein: CASSVGGDGAYEQYF.

The V and J genes are TRBV7-2 and TRBJ2-7; 11 positions match TRBD2. Per germline, CDR1 SGHTA and CDR2 FQGNSA. This CDR3 region has 15 residues. The J segment lost 5 bases and the V segment lost 5 bases, leaving 8 bases of the junction unmatched. This chain's CDR3 is CASSLSGRGIDEQYF. In DNA, the CDR3 is TGTGCCAGCAGCCTTAGCGGGAGGGGGATTGACGAGCAGTACTTC.

The V and J genes are TRBV19 and TRBJ1-1, with 11 bases fitting TRBD1. Germline trimming cut 1 base from V and 7 bases from J; bases unmatched to any gene: 5. The CDR3 contains 15 residues. The germline CDR1 and CDR2 sequences are LNHDA and SQIVND (reference sequence). CDR3 protein: CASSIVGQGASEAFF. Written as DNA, the CDR3 is TGTGCCAGTAGTATAGTAGGACAGGGGGCCAGTGAAGCTTTCTTT.

The CDR3 sequence is CASSMSRVDTQYF. The CDR3 DNA sequence: TGTGCCAGTAGTATGTCCAGGGTGGATACGCAGTATTTT. This chain uses TRBV19 with TRBJ2-3, with D possibly TRBD1 on 5 matching bases. There are 13 residues in the CDR3. Germline CDR1 and CDR2: LNHDA and SQIVND (reference sequence). V lost 3 bases and J lost 6, with 10 bases in between.

CDR3 residues: CASSFTADSYEQYF. The CDR3 DNA is TGCGCCAGCAGCTTTACGGCGGACTCCTACGAGCAGTACTTC. V usage is TRBV5-1 and J usage is TRBJ2-7; D is unresolved. CDR3 length: 14 residues. Germline-derived CDR1 and CDR2 are SGHRS and YFSETQ. Trimming shortened V by 2 bases and J by 0 bases, and 9 bases separated the two germline ends.

The chain couples TRBV9 to TRBJ1-2; D is unresolved. Trimming removed 0 bases at V and 2 bases at J, with 8 bases between. Germline V gives CDR1 SGDLS, CDR2 YYNGEE. The CDR3 sequence is 14 residues long. CDR3 DNA: TGTGCCAGCAGCGTAGGGAGTCAGAACTATGGCTACACCTTC. This sequence encodes CASSVGSQNYGYTF. The full variable domain, its missing parts supplied by reference TRBV9 and TRBJ1-2, is DSGVTQTPKHLITATGQRVTLRCSPRSGDLSVYWYQQSLDQGLQFLIQYYNGEERAKGNILERFSAQQFPDLHSELNLSSLELGDSALYFCASSVGSQNYGYTFGSGTRLTVV.

V gene TRBV25-1 combines with J gene TRBJ2-4, with 7 positions matching TRBD2. After removal of 0 bases from V and 9 bases from J, the junction contained 5 bases not matched to a gene. The germline CDR1 and CDR2 sequences are MGHDK and SYGVNS. This CDR3 is built from 14 residues. DNA of the CDR3: TGTGCCAGCAGTGAATATGGCCCGGGGGGCATTCAGTACTTC. It translates to CASSEYGPGGIQYF.

The V gene is TRBV7-6, the J gene TRBJ2-7; TRBD2 agrees at 7 bases. This CDR3 spans 14 amino acids. Germline loops: CDR1 SGHVS, CDR2 FNYEAQ. V lost 1 base and J lost 3; bases outside the gene matches: 3. The CDR3 protein is CASSLGTRDYEQYF. As DNA, the CDR3 is TGTGCCAGCAGCTTAGGGACTAGGGACTACGAGCAGTACTTC.

This clone appeared once. The V call is TRBV29-1, the J call TRBJ2-1; possible D gene TRBD2, 6 bases. V gave up 4 bases and J gave up 8 bases, with 15 bases separating them. The CDR3 spans 13 residues. Looked up from germline, CDR1 is SQVTM and CDR2 is ANQGSEA. DNA for the CDR3: TGCAGCGTTGGTCCGGGAGAACGGCATGAGCAGTTCTTC. It codes for CSVGPGERHEQFF.

This clone was seen just once. J is TRBJ2-7 and V is TRBV6-1; a possible D gene is TRBD1 (5 bases). Germline V gives CDR1 MNHNS, CDR2 SASEGT. V was clipped by 5 bases and J by 5 bases, with 13 bases between them. This CDR3 contains 13 residues. The CDR3: CASSLQGTDEQYF. CDR3 in DNA: TGTGCCAGCAGTTTGCAGGGTACCGACGAGCAGTACTTC.

This clone appeared once. This sequence joins TRBV5-1 and TRBJ2-7, with D possibly TRBD2 on 6 matching bases. The germline V gene has CDR1 SGHRS and CDR2 YFSETQ. This CDR3 contains 14 residues. Trimming removed 0 bases at V and 3 bases at J, with 10 bases between. DNA of the CDR3: TGCGCCAGCAGCTTGGTGGGAGGAAACTACGAGCAGTACTTC. Translation gives CASSLVGGNYEQYF. Full variable domain (missing parts from reference TRBV5-1 and TRBJ2-7): KAGVTQTPRYLIKTRGQQVTLSCSPISGHRSVSWYQQTPGQGLQFLFEYFSETQRNKGNFPGRFSGRQFSNSRSEMNVSTLELGDSALYLCASSLVGGNYEQYFGPGTRLTVT.

The chain couples TRBV9 to TRBJ2-5, with 8 bases aligning to TRBD2. The CDR3 is 14 residues long. From germline, CDR1 is SGDLS and CDR2 YYNGEE. Trimming took 3 bases from V and 2 from J; bases not matched to a gene: 3. The CDR3 DNA follows: TGTGCCAGCAGCGGGGGCGGGGGGCAAGAGACCCAGTACTTC. Translated: CASSGGGGQETQYF. The full variable domain, rest sourced from reference TRBV9 and TRBJ2-5, is DSGVTQTPKHLITATGQRVTLRCSPRSGDLSVYWYQQSLDQGLQFLIQYYNGEERAKGNILERFSAQQFPDLHSELNLSSLELGDSALYFCASSGGGGQETQYFGPGTRLLVL.

The rearrangement links TRBV2 to TRBJ1-2, with D unresolved. This CDR3 comprises 14 residues. CDR1 is SNHLY, CDR2 FYNNEI, per germline. V dropped 5 bases and J dropped 0 bases, with 10 bases sitting between them. Here the CDR3 reads CASSRTRANYGYTF. The CDR3 DNA follows: TGTGCCAGCAGTAGAACCCGAGCTAACTATGGCTACACCTTC.

The chain couples TRBV10-3 to TRBJ1-2; 7 nucleotides align to TRBD1. The CDR3 extends over 15 amino acids. V lost 7 bases to trimming and J lost 1 base; unmatched junction nucleotides: 9. Germline V gives CDR1 ENHRY, CDR2 SYGVKD. CDR3 DNA sequence: TGTGCCATCACCCCAGGGGGGATTGGTAACTATGGCTACACCTTC. Translating it yields CAITPGGIGNYGYTF.

The rearrangement uses TRBV27 and TRBJ1-5, with 10 bases identical to TRBD1. The germline V gene encodes CDR1 MNHEY and CDR2 SMNVEV (reference sequence). Unmatched junction bases numbered 7, after V lost 11 bases and J lost 6 bases. The length of the CDR3 is 13 residues. The CDR3: CASGDRGIQPQHF. The DNA for the CDR3 is TGTGCCTCTGGGGACAGGGGAATTCAGCCCCAGCATTTT.

This chain connects TRBV28 to TRBJ2-7; a possible D gene is TRBD1 (6 bases). V lost 10 bases, J lost 0 bases, and 13 bases lay in between. Germline V lookup: CDR1 MDHEN, CDR2 SYDVKM. CDR3 length equals 13 residues. DNA for the CDR3: TGTGCCATCCGGGACACGAACTCCTACGAGCAGTACTTC. Amino acid sequence: CAIRDTNSYEQYF.

This clone occurred once. V gene TRBV5-1 combines with J gene TRBJ1-5; TRBD1 matches at 9 bases. Per germline, CDR1 SGHRS and CDR2 YFSETQ. The CDR3 is 14 residues long. The J segment lost 5 bases and the V segment lost 4 bases, leaving 4 bases of the junction unmatched. CDR3 protein: CASSPGQGDQPQHF. In DNA form, the CDR3 reads TGCGCCAGCAGCCCGGGACAGGGTGATCAGCCCCAGCATTTT. The variable domain in full, completed from reference TRBV5-1 and TRBJ1-5, reads KAGVTQTPRYLIKTRGQQVTLSCSPISGHRSVSWYQQTPGQGLQFLFEYFSETQRNKGNFPGRFSGRQFSNSRSEMNVSTLELGDSALYLCASSPGQGDQPQHFGDGTRLSIL.

This clone has a single count. The chain carries TRBV19 and TRBJ2-1; TRBD1 matches at 9 bases. The trim removed 5 bases at V and 10 bases at J, leaving 6 bases unmatched. The CDR3 totals 13 residues. CDR1 and CDR2 from the germline V gene are LNHDA and SQIVND (reference sequence). CDR3 coding DNA: TGTGCCAGTAGTCTAACAGGGGGCCCAGAGCAGTTCTTC. Encoded protein: CASSLTGGPEQFF.

The chain combines TRBV4-3 with TRBJ2-4; D remains ambiguous. The CDR3 consists of 15 residues. Trimming took off 4 bases at V and 3 bases at J, with 13 bases between the two ends. In germline, CDR1 is LGHNA, CDR2 YSLEER. Written as DNA, the CDR3 is TGCGCCAGCAGCCGGTTAACAGAGAACAAAAACATTCAGTACTTC. As protein: CASSRLTENKNIQYF.

This chain joins TRBV7-9 and TRBJ2-7; 8 nucleotides line up with TRBD2. The ends lost 4 bases at V and 3 bases at J; junction bases unmatched: 5. The CDR3 loop spans 14 amino acids. The V gene's germline CDR1 is SEHNR and CDR2 FQNEAQ (reference sequence). CDR3 sequence (DNA): TGTGCCAGCAGCTCCCGACTAGCGTACTACGAGCAGTACTTC. This translates into CASSSRLAYYEQYF.